The 2 T cell receptor beta chains below all came from one sample that was sequenced in a study of blood T cells in healthy people across ages. A second roughly 7 to 11 cycle PCR used barcoded and J-beta primers. Via MiXCR, TCRdb re-called the 5' RACE reads, giving one row per CDR3 protein. The data hold hundreds of thousands of distinct CDR3 sequences, with around 30% observed a single time. The source material was blood. The origin of the receptors is a woman of 80 years or more in good health.

This clonotype was detected ten times or more. J is TRBJ2-7 and V is TRBV9, with a possible D match to TRBD2 (5 bases). From germline, CDR1 is SGDLS and CDR2 YYNGEE. Trimming removed 0 bases at V and 3 bases at J, with 16 bases between. This CDR3 comprises 16 residues. The CDR3 loop reads CASSVEAEGPIYEQYF. The CDR3 nucleotides read TGTGCCAGCAGCGTAGAGGCAGAGGGCCCTATCTACGAGCAGTACTTC.

This clonotype was detected ten times or more. The gene calls are TRBV12-3 or TRBV12-4 and TRBJ1-5; D ambiguous. CDR3 length: 17 amino acids. Trimming shortened V by 4 bases and J by 6 bases, and 22 bases separated the two germline ends. CDR3 sequence: CASSSSLPDGQGQPQHF. DNA for the CDR3: TGTGCCAGCAGTTCCTCTCTCCCCGACGGTCAAGGTCAGCCCCAGCATTTT.